These 14 T cell receptor beta chains originate from one sample sequenced in a study of blood T cell repertoires in COVID-19. This table comes from immunoSEQ multiplex PCR, and its TCRdb copy is limited to in-frame clones, with some not included. The sample lists tens of thousands of clones; about four fifths were seen once. The sample comprised peripheral blood. Source of these receptors: a human donor in a cohort sampled during active COVID-19.

The chain recombines TRBV7-8 with TRBJ1-4; 9 bases are a match to TRBD1. CDR1 is SGHVS and CDR2 is FQNEAQ in the germline V gene. This CDR3 contains 14 residues. The ends lost 3 bases at V and 8 bases at J; junction bases unmatched: 4. As DNA, the CDR3 is TGTGCCAGCAGCTTCGGGACAGGGAAGGAAAAACTGTTTTTT. Its translation: CASSFGTGKEKLFF.

The chain uses TRBV7-9 and TRBJ2-5, with TRBD2 identical over 8 bases. CDR3 length: 14 residues. V trimming: 6 bases; J trimming: 4 bases; junction bases outside the gene matches: 7. Per the germline V gene, CDR1 is SEHNR and CDR2 is FQNEAQ (reference sequence). The CDR3 sequence is CASREAAGGETQYF. CDR3 sequence (DNA): TGTGCCAGCAGGGAGGCGGCGGGGGGAGAGACCCAGTACTTC.

The chain joins TRBV24-1 to TRBJ2-3, with 8 bases identical to TRBD1. Per the germline V gene, CDR1 is KGHDR and CDR2 is SFDVKD. The CDR3 totals 14 residues. V was clipped by 4 bases and J by 4 bases; unmatched bases: 3. The CDR3 DNA sequence: TGTGCCACCAGTGACAGGGGGCGTTCAGATACGCAGTATTTT. Translating gives CATSDRGRSDTQYF.

The chain recombines TRBV7-6 with TRBJ2-7, with 8 bases fitting TRBD1. V lost 2 bases, J lost 3 bases, and 9 bases stayed unmatched. The CDR3 has 16 residues. Germline loops: CDR1 SGHVS, CDR2 FNYEAQ. This chain's CDR3 is CASSLRMVTGVYEQYF. The CDR3 region has the DNA TGTGCCAGCAGCTTAAGAATGGTGACAGGGGTCTACGAGCAGTACTTC.

The chain carries TRBV11-3 and TRBJ1-5, with D hard to call. The CDR3 runs 14 residues. Germline V lookup: CDR1 SGHNT, CDR2 YENEEA. V lost 3 bases to trimming and J lost 4 bases, with 10 bases between them. The CDR3 here is CASSLGGPNQPQHF. CDR3 DNA sequence: TGTGCCAGCAGCTTGGGAGGACCGAATCAGCCCCAGCATTTT.

The chain is built from TRBV2 and TRBJ2-7; D possibly corresponds to TRBD1 (6 bases). This CDR3 is 14 amino acids long. The V and J ends lost 4 bases and 2 bases respectively, with 12 bases between them. Germline-derived CDR1 and CDR2 are SNHLY and FYNNEI. CDR3: CASSVWQGPYEQYV. The CDR3 DNA reads TGTGCCAGCAGTGTGTGGCAGGGGCCCTACGAGCAGTACGTC.

The gene calls are TRBV27 and TRBJ2-5; a possible D gene is TRBD2 (7 bases). Germline CDR1 and CDR2: MNHEY and SMNVEV (reference sequence). This CDR3 spans 15 amino acids. V lost 2 bases to trimming and J lost 5 bases, with 15 bases between them. CDR3 nucleotide sequence: TGTGCCAGCAGTTTAGGGACCGGGGGGCACGAGACCCAGTACTTC. Its translation is CASSLGTGGHETQYF.

The chain links TRBV3-1 (or the pseudogene TRBV3-2) to TRBJ2-3; maybe TRBD2 (5 bases). The CDR3 is 15 residues long. V was trimmed by 4 bases and J by 0 bases, leaving 11 bases between them. In germline, CDR1 is LGHDT, CDR2 YNNKEL (reference sequence). CDR3 DNA sequence: TGTGCCAGCAGCCCAGATGGCGGGAGCACAGATACGCAGTATTTT. Its protein product is CASSPDGGSTDTQYF.

The chain links TRBV10-2 to TRBJ1-5; D is undetermined. The V gene's germline CDR1 is WSHSY and CDR2 SAAADI. V was pared by 11 bases and J by 0 bases, with 14 bases between. The CDR3 loop spans 14 amino acids. The CDR3 DNA is TGCGCCTCCTCCCCGACAATTAGCAATCAGCCCCAGCATTTT. Encoded protein: CASSPTISNQPQHF.

V usage is TRBV11-3 and J usage is TRBJ2-2, with 9 bases lining up with TRBD2. V shed 8 bases and J 1 base; nucleotides not matched to a gene: 8. Per germline, CDR1 SGHNT and CDR2 YENEEA. The CDR3 sequence is 16 residues long. CDR3 in amino acids: CASGGRAGGNTGELFF. CDR3 nucleotides: TGTGCCAGCGGGGGGAGAGCGGGGGGGAACACCGGGGAGCTGTTTTTT.

The V gene is TRBV19, the J gene TRBJ2-7; TRBD1 matches at 7 bases. The V gene's germline CDR1 is LNHDA and CDR2 SQIVND (reference sequence). This CDR3 contains 16 residues. Trimming cost V 5 bases and J 1 base; bases outside gene matches: 11. The CDR3 loop is CASSAYTGQFSYEQYF. Here the CDR3 DNA reads TGTGCCAGTAGTGCCTATACGGGACAGTTTTCCTACGAGCAGTACTTC.

The chain joins TRBV30 to TRBJ1-5; D uncertain. The CDR3 loop spans 13 amino acids. V lost 0 bases and J lost 3, with 6 bases in between. Germline-derived CDR1 and CDR2 are GTSNPN and SVGIG (reference sequence). CDR3 loop: CAWSVLANQPQHF. The CDR3 coding sequence is TGTGCCTGGAGTGTATTGGCCAATCAGCCCCAGCATTTT.

This clone has a single count. The chain links TRBV7-8 to TRBJ2-5; D remains ambiguous. The germline V gene encodes CDR1 SGHVS and CDR2 FQNEAQ. V lost 0 bases and J 7 bases, leaving 15 bases between the germline ends. This CDR3 has 15 amino acids. The CDR3 bases are TGTGCCAGCAGCTTAGCTAGTACACCAGGTGGGACCCAGTACTTC. This translates into CASSLASTPGGTQYF.

V gene TRBV7-9 combines with J gene TRBJ2-3; the match to TRBD2 covers 14 bases. V dropped 4 bases and J dropped 3; count of bases not matched to a gene: 9. From germline, CDR1 is SEHNR and CDR2 FQNEAQ (reference sequence). The CDR3 consists of 18 residues. This chain's CDR3 is CASSSPGLAGETTDTQYF. In nucleotides, the CDR3 is TGTGCCAGCAGCTCGCCGGGACTAGCGGGGGAAACTACAGATACGCAGTATTTT.